These 8 T cell receptor beta chains were sequenced from one sample in a study of cytomegalovirus exposure and HLA in healthy donors. In the PCR, 60 Vbeta and 13 Jbeta primers were used. The data were produced by immunoSEQ multiplex PCR, yet TCRdb's version contains in-frame clones alone and is incomplete. The table includes about 140,000 clones, around a tenth detected once. Source material: PBMCs. These TCRs come from a male donor in good health and CMV-seronegative.

This clone has a handful of counts. The DNA of the CDR3 is TGTGCCAGCAGGGCGTTCACTAGCGGGGCGTACGAGCAGTACTTC. Translated: CASRAFTSGAYEQYF. The chain combines TRBV4-2 with TRBJ2-7; 10 bases are a match to TRBD2. The germline gives CDR1 LGHNA, CDR2 YNFKEQ. The CDR3 contains 15 residues. V dropped 6 bases and J dropped 4; count of bases not matched to a gene: 9.

The chain combines TRBV18 with TRBJ1-2; 7 positions match TRBD1. The CDR3 consists of 15 residues. Trimming removed 6 bases from V and 8 bases from J; junction bases left unmatched: 15. Looked up from germline, CDR1 is KGHSH and CDR2 is LQKENI. CDR3 in DNA: TGTGCCAGCTCTCCTCCCGACAGGGAGGTCGTAGGCTACACCTTC. Translating it yields CASSPPDREVVGYTF.

The chain recombines TRBV4-2 with TRBJ2-7, with D maybe TRBD2 (6 bases). The CDR3 contains 16 residues. Trimming removed 1 base from V and 1 base from J, with 14 bases in between. Germline V gene data show CDR1 as LGHNA and CDR2 as YNFKEQ. Written as DNA, the CDR3 is TGTGCCAGCAGCCAAGGCCCGGGGAGGTCATCCTACGAGCAGTACTTC. It is translated as CASSQGPGRSSYEQYF.

A few counts support this clone. This chain joins TRBV28 and TRBJ2-3; 8 positions agree with TRBD2. This CDR3 is built from 17 residues. CDR1 is MDHEN and CDR2 is SYDVKM in the germline V gene. With 2 bases clipped from V and 2 bases from J, the junction kept 9 bases outside the gene matches. DNA of the CDR3: TGTGCCAGCAGTTTAGTCAGCGGGAGTGCCCTCACAGATACGCAGTATTTT. Translated, it gives CASSLVSGSALTDTQYF. Combining the CDR3 with reference TRBV28 and TRBJ2-3 gives the whole variable domain DVKVTQSSRYLVKRTGEKVFLECVQDMDHENMFWYRQDPGLGLRLIYFSYDVKMKEKGDIPEGYSVSREKKERFSLILESASTNQTSMYLCASSLVSGSALTDTQYFGPGTRLTVL.

This clone has just a few counts. V is TRBV19 and J is TRBJ1-1; D unclear. The CDR3 extends over 14 amino acids. V lost 2 bases to trimming and J lost 6 bases, with 13 bases between them. Germline V gene data show CDR1 as LNHDA and CDR2 as SQIVND (reference sequence). The CDR3 loop is CASSIRFAAAEAFF. The CDR3 DNA reads TGTGCCAGTAGTATACGGTTTGCTGCCGCTGAAGCTTTCTTT.

The rearrangement uses TRBV28 and TRBJ1-2, with 8 bases lining up with TRBD1. Germline-derived CDR1 and CDR2 are MDHEN and SYDVKM. V lost 6 bases and J lost 0; bases outside the gene matches: 6. This CDR3 has 15 amino acids. This CDR3 reads CASRGQGNSNYGYTF. CDR3 coding DNA: TGTGCCAGCAGAGGACAGGGCAACTCTAACTATGGCTACACCTTC.

There are a few counts of this clone. The genes are TRBV5-1 and TRBJ2-1, with D perhaps TRBD1 (5 bases). The CDR3 runs to 16 residues. Germline V gene sequence: CDR1 SGHRS, CDR2 YFSETQ. Trimming removed 4 bases from V and 2 bases from J, with 16 bases in between. The CDR3 here is CASSGDQGSPYNEQFF. Here the CDR3 DNA reads TGCGCCAGCAGCGGGGATCAGGGTAGCCCCTACAATGAGCAGTTCTTC.

A few counts support this clone. This chain joins TRBV7-2 and TRBJ2-3; no definite D call. V shed 2 bases and J shed 4 bases, with 13 bases lying between them. Germline V gene data show CDR1 as SGHTA and CDR2 as FQGNSA. The length of the CDR3 is 15 residues. This CDR3 reads CASSLSASTADTQYF. The DNA for the CDR3 is TGTGCCAGCAGCTTATCGGCTAGTACCGCAGATACGCAGTATTTT.